This T cell receptor beta chain was obtained from a study of blood T cell repertoires in COVID-19. Overall study context: Samples taken during acute and convalescent COVID-19 were collected in the United States, Italy and Spain.

The CDR3 runs to 11 residues. Trimming left V 4 bases short and J 5 bases short, with 9 bases between. Germline CDR1 reads SQVTM; CDR2 reads ANQGSEA. Donors in Cohort 3 who had recovered were those with two negative PCRs, healthcare professional clearance, or resolution of their symptoms. Using immunoSEQ multiplex PCR, the repertoire was profiled, and TCRdb retains in-frame clones only, with some absent. The sample lists around 310,000 clones; 85% to 90% were seen once. The sequence derives from a woman aged 25 to 39 who had recovered from COVID-19. The V call is TRBV29-1, the J call TRBJ2-7, with D uncertain. Sequenced input: PBMCs or T cells enriched from blood (not recorded which). The DNA of the CDR3 is TGCAGCGTTGTAGTTCGCGACGAGCAGTACTTC. It codes for CSVVVRDEQYF.